The 7 T cell receptor beta chains below were found in one sample sequenced in a study of blood T cell repertoires in COVID-19. Data came from immunoSEQ multiplex PCR; TCRdb stores just in-frame clones and leaves some out. The sample contains roughly 260,000 clones, about nine tenths of which appear only once. Source material: peripheral blood. These receptors all stem from a woman aged 50 to 60 who had recovered from COVID-19.

This chain uses TRBV28 with TRBJ1-5; tentatively, D is TRBD1 (5 bases). Germline loops: CDR1 MDHEN, CDR2 SYDVKM. Trimming left V 8 bases short and J 6 bases short, with 11 bases between. This CDR3 has 12 amino acids. The CDR3 is CASEPQGQPQHF. The DNA for the CDR3 is TGTGCCAGCGAACCGCAGGGTCAGCCCCAGCATTTT.

V gene TRBV2 combines with J gene TRBJ1-1; D unresolved. The CDR3 is 14 amino acids. The germline V gene encodes CDR1 SNHLY and CDR2 FYNNEI. Trimming cost V 7 bases and J 6 bases, with 18 bases left between them. CDR3 in amino acids: CASILRSGNPEAFF. The DNA for the CDR3 is TGTGCCAGCATCCTTCGGTCAGGTAACCCTGAAGCTTTCTTT.

The rearrangement uses TRBV6-2 or TRBV6-3 and TRBJ1-2, with TRBD1 matching over 7 bases. Germline V CDR1 and CDR2: MNHEY, SVGEGT. The CDR3 has 14 residues. The J segment lost 1 base and the V segment lost 4 bases, leaving 3 bases of the junction unmatched. The CDR3 loop reads CASSWRQGNYGYTF. The CDR3 region has the DNA TGTGCCAGCAGTTGGAGACAGGGTAACTATGGCTACACCTTC.

This clone was recorded only once. The chain couples TRBV3-1 (or the pseudogene TRBV3-2) to TRBJ2-2; TRBD2 matches at 7 bases. CDR1 and CDR2 (germline): LGHDT, YNNKEL (reference sequence). V was clipped by 7 bases and J by 5 bases; unmatched bases: 4. The CDR3 runs 13 residues. The CDR3 sequence: CASNFGGTGELFF. CDR3 sequence (DNA): TGTGCCAGCAACTTCGGGGGGACCGGGGAGCTGTTTTTT.

The chain has TRBV19 and TRBJ2-1, with TRBD1 matching 8 bases. CDR3 length: 12 residues. Trimming removed 5 bases from V and 6 bases from J; junction bases left unmatched: 0. CDR1 is LNHDA, CDR2 SQIVND, per germline (reference sequence). As DNA, the CDR3 is TGTGCCAGTAGTGACAGGGGCAATGAGCAGTTCTTC. Protein product: CASSDRGNEQFF. Full variable domain (remainder filled in from reference TRBV19 and TRBJ2-1): DGGITQSPKYLFRKEGQNVTLSCEQNLNHDAMYWYRQDPGQGLRLIYYSQIVNDFQKGDIAEGYSVSREKKESFPLTVTSAQKNPTAFYLCASSDRGNEQFFGPGTRLTVL.

The chain is built from TRBV7-9 and TRBJ1-5; the D is unclear. CDR1 SEHNR and CDR2 FQNEAQ come from the germline V gene (reference sequence). Trimming shortened V by 1 base and J by 3 bases, and 7 bases separated the two germline ends. The CDR3 is made up of 14 amino acids. CDR3 amino acids: CASSLGGFNQPQHF. The CDR3 DNA follows: TGTGCCAGCAGCTTAGGAGGGTTCAATCAGCCCCAGCATTTT.

V gene TRBV5-1 combines with J gene TRBJ2-2; weak D call: TRBD2 (6 bases). Between the trimmed V and J ends, which lost 4 bases and 6 bases, there was a span of 16 bases. Looked up from germline, CDR1 is SGHRS and CDR2 is YFSETQ. CDR3 length equals 15 residues. CDR3 sequence: CASSGGRGSPGELFF. Here the CDR3 DNA reads TGCGCCAGCAGCGGAGGGCGGGGATCCCCCGGGGAGCTGTTTTTT.